One sample yielded the 18 T cell receptor beta chains listed below, sequenced in a study of blood T cell repertoires in COVID-19. This table comes from immunoSEQ multiplex PCR, and its TCRdb copy is limited to in-frame clones, with some not included. Of approximately 200,000 clones listed, around 88% are singletons. The sequencing input was peripheral blood. These receptors originate from a woman in her 30s with acute or convalescent COVID-19.

V and J are TRBV11-3 and TRBJ2-5; 9 nucleotides line up with TRBD2. V shed 5 bases and J 5 bases; nucleotides not matched to a gene: 3. CDR3 length: 13 residues. The germline V gene encodes CDR1 SGHNT and CDR2 YENEEA. CDR3 nucleotides: TGTGCCAGCAGCAATGGACTAGCGGAGACCCAGTACTTC. Translated: CASSNGLAETQYF.

The V gene is TRBV28, the J gene TRBJ1-1, with D unresolved. CDR3 size: 13 residues. Germline-derived CDR1 and CDR2 are MDHEN and SYDVKM. V was clipped by 1 base and J by 10 bases, with 13 bases between them. The DNA for the CDR3 is TGTGCCAGCAGTTTATTTTCCGGTTTGTTAGCTTTCTTT. Its protein product is CASSLFSGLLAFF.

The chain employs TRBV7-9 and TRBJ2-7; D is perhaps TRBD1 (5 bases). The V gene's germline CDR1 is SEHNR and CDR2 FQNEAQ (reference sequence). CDR3 size: 14 residues. The ends were cut back, 5 bases at V and 3 bases at J, with 14 bases in the middle. The chain's CDR3 is CASSPDSPFYEQYF. The CDR3 bases are TGTGCCAGCAGCCCAGACAGTCCATTCTACGAGCAGTACTTC.

This clone was picked up a small number of times. Here the CDR3 reads CAWSVWGGYTF. The CDR3 region has the DNA TGTGCCTGGAGTGTATGGGGCGGCTACACCTTC. The chain couples TRBV30 to TRBJ1-2, with D possibly being TRBD1 (5 bases). CDR3 length equals 11 residues. The V end lost 0 bases, the J end lost 8 bases, and 7 bases lay between the germline ends. Per germline, CDR1 GTSNPN and CDR2 SVGIG (reference sequence).

This clone came up once. The rearrangement uses TRBV6-6 and TRBJ2-1; TRBD1 matches 8 bases. The CDR3 consists of 15 residues. J lost 3 bases, V lost 7 bases, and 8 bases had no gene match. The germline V gene encodes CDR1 MNHNY and CDR2 SVGAGI (reference sequence). CDR3 bases: TGTGCCAGCACTCCCCATGGGACAGGCTACAATGAGCAGTTCTTC. It encodes CASTPHGTGYNEQFF.

The genes are TRBV7-9 and TRBJ2-7; possibly TRBD1 for D (5 bases). This CDR3 contains 15 residues. Germline V gives CDR1 SEHNR, CDR2 FQNEAQ (reference sequence). Between the trimmed V and J ends, which lost 4 bases and 3 bases, there was a span of 16 bases. The CDR3 sequence: CASSSTGKANYEQYF. The CDR3 DNA sequence: TGTGCCAGCAGCTCAACAGGAAAGGCGAACTACGAGCAGTACTTC.

The chain has TRBV20-1 and TRBJ2-3; D ambiguous. V was trimmed by 3 bases and J by 0 bases, leaving 7 bases between them. This CDR3 spans 13 amino acids. Looked up from germline, CDR1 is DFQATT and CDR2 is SNEGSKA (reference sequence). The CDR3 protein is CSASETSTDTQYF. For the CDR3, the DNA is TGCAGTGCTAGTGAGACTAGCACAGATACGCAGTATTTT.

The chain employs TRBV12-3 or TRBV12-4 and TRBJ2-1; TRBD2 aligns across 8 bases. The CDR3 contains 12 residues. The V segment lost 4 bases and the J segment 16 bases; nucleotides outside the gene matches: 9. Here the CDR3 reads CASSWGAGGGFF. The CDR3 DNA is TGTGCCAGCAGTTGGGGGGCGGGAGGCGGTTTCTTC.

The V and J genes are TRBV2 and TRBJ1-1, with 8 positions matching TRBD1. The CDR3 is 15 residues long. CDR1 is SNHLY and CDR2 is FYNNEI in the germline V gene. V lost 2 bases and J lost 0; bases outside the gene matches: 2. The CDR3 DNA reads as TGTGCCAGCAGTGAAAAGGACAGGGTGAACACTGAAGCTTTCTTT. Translation: CASSEKDRVNTEAFF. Supplemented by reference TRBV2 and TRBJ1-1, the full variable domain reads EPEVTQTPSHQVTQMGQEVILRCVPISNHLYFYWYRQILGQKVEFLVSFYNNEISEKSEIFDDQFSVERPDGSNFTLKIRSTKLEDSAMYFCASSEKDRVNTEAFFGQGTRLTVV.

V and J are TRBV7-9 and TRBJ2-2; D unclear. Trimming removed 1 base at V and 4 bases at J, with 10 bases between. Germline V lookup: CDR1 SEHNR, CDR2 FQNEAQ (reference sequence). The CDR3 length is 15 residues. The CDR3 bases are TGTGCCAGCAGCTTAGGGCCCCGTGGCACCGGGGAGCTGTTTTTT. Encoded protein: CASSLGPRGTGELFF.

This sequence joins TRBV5-1 and TRBJ2-1, with D perhaps matching TRBD2 (6 bases). This CDR3 region has 15 residues. Germline assignment: CDR1 SGHRS and CDR2 YFSETQ. The V end lost 1 base, the J end lost 8 bases, and 16 bases lay between the germline ends. The CDR3 loop is CASSLMYSGDYEQFF. In DNA form, the CDR3 reads TGCGCCAGCAGCTTGATGTATTCGGGAGACTATGAGCAGTTCTTC. The complete variable domain, with remaining parts taken from reference TRBV5-1 and TRBJ2-1, reads KAGVTQTPRYLIKTRGQQVTLSCSPISGHRSVSWYQQTPGQGLQFLFEYFSETQRNKGNFPGRFSGRQFSNSRSEMNVSTLELGDSALYLCASSLMYSGDYEQFFGPGTRLTVL.

The rearrangement links TRBV2 to TRBJ1-1; tentatively, D is TRBD1 (5 bases). CDR1 and CDR2 (germline): SNHLY, FYNNEI. V shed 5 bases and J shed 11 bases, with 15 bases lying between them. This CDR3 spans 12 amino acids. The chain's CDR3 is CASSLDGGVAFF. For the CDR3, the DNA is TGTGCCAGCAGTTTGGACGGAGGGGTGGCTTTCTTT.

V gene TRBV11-2 combines with J gene TRBJ2-1, with no clear D. CDR1 and CDR2 from the germline V gene are SGHAT and FQNNGV. This CDR3 comprises 15 residues. V was cut by 1 base and J by 6 bases, with 13 bases left in between. The CDR3 reads CASSLVPRNSNEQFF. The CDR3 DNA sequence: TGTGCCAGCAGCTTAGTTCCTAGAAACTCCAATGAGCAGTTCTTC.

The V gene is TRBV7-2, the J gene TRBJ2-5; D is undetermined. Germline V gives CDR1 SGHTA, CDR2 FQGNSA. The germline V and J ends were trimmed by 4 bases and 5 bases, with 11 bases remaining between them. The CDR3 loop spans 13 amino acids. CDR3 region: CASSSSPRETQYF. CDR3 coding DNA: TGTGCCAGCAGCTCGTCTCCGAGGGAGACCCAGTACTTC.

The chain joins TRBV18 to TRBJ1-5; D gene uncertain. CDR1 is KGHSH and CDR2 is LQKENI in the germline V gene. The V gene lost 3 bases and the J gene lost 0 bases, with 6 bases spanning the gap. CDR3 length: 14 residues. The CDR3 here is CASSPLASNQPQHF. In DNA, the CDR3 is TGTGCCAGCTCACCCTTGGCTAGCAATCAGCCCCAGCATTTT.

The chain recombines TRBV24-1 with TRBJ2-1; TRBD2 aligns across 14 bases. Germline CDR1 is KGHDR and CDR2 is SFDVKD. The CDR3 is made up of 17 amino acids. V was clipped by 0 bases and J by 8 bases; unmatched bases: 5. This CDR3 reads CATSDLGTSGSKHEQFF. In DNA, the CDR3 is TGTGCCACCAGTGATTTGGGGACTAGCGGGAGTAAGCATGAGCAGTTCTTC.

This chain connects TRBV5-8 to TRBJ2-2; 12 nucleotides align to TRBD2. The CDR3 covers 14 residues. Trimming at V came to 3 bases and at J to 8 bases, leaving 2 bases not matched to a gene. Per germline, CDR1 SGHTS and CDR2 YDEGEE. The CDR3 nucleotides are TGTGCCAGCAGCTGGACTAGCGGGGTTGGGGAGCTGTTTTTT. Translating it yields CASSWTSGVGELFF.

The chain employs TRBV4-1 and TRBJ2-3; D is ambiguous. The germline V and J ends were trimmed by 0 bases and 6 bases, with 13 bases remaining between them. Germline V gives CDR1 MGHRA, CDR2 YSYEKL. The CDR3 loop spans 15 amino acids. The CDR3 sequence is CASSQEGLRQDTQYF. DNA for the CDR3: TGCGCCAGCAGCCAAGAGGGCCTAAGGCAGGATACGCAGTATTTT.